This T cell receptor (beta chain) was observed in a study of T cell repertoires in cytomegalovirus infection. Study-level background: Alongside well-studied HLA-B-restricted CMV epitopes, recently identified HLA-C-restricted CMV epitopes were also used. Study findings and constraints: Adding up the frequency of public TCR beta families identified people who carried CMV plus the relevant HLA. CMV-specific TCR beta clonotypes restricted by HLA-C dominated the ex vivo response.

The CDR3 length is 13 residues. Trimming removed 5 bases from V and 2 bases from J, with 8 bases in between. CDR1 is SGHAT, CDR2 FQNNGV, per germline. TCRdb passed the reads through MiXCR, listing each CDR3 protein once. The data show 300,000 or so distinct CDR3 sequences, roughly 25% seen once. This clonotype came up a few times. Its antigen remains unidentified. This chain links TRBV11-2 with TRBJ2-3, with D possibly being TRBD2 (6 bases). This sequence originates from a human donor in good health (CMV status not recorded). Some clones in this sample may be carry-over from other donors' samples. The input for sequencing was cultured PBMCs, taken from culture after CMV antigen stimulation. The CDR3 reads CASSGDFTDTQYF. CDR3 nucleotides: TGTGCCAGCAGCGGGGACTTCACAGATACGCAGTATTTT.